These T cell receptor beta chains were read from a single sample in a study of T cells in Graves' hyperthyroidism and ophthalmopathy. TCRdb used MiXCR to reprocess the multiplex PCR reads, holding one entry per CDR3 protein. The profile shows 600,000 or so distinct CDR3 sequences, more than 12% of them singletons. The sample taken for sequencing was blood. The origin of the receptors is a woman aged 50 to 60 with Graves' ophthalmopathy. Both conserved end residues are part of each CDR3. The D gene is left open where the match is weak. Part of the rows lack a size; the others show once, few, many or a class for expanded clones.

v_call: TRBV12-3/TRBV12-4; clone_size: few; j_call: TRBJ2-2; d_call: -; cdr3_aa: CASSTLNTGELFF; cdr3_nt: TGTGCCAGCAGTACCCTAAACACCGGGGAGCTGTTTTTT
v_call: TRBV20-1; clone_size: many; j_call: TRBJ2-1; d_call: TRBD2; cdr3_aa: CSASVAAGINEQFF; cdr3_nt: TGCAGTGCTAGTGTTGCAGCGGGGATCAATGAGCAGTTCTTC
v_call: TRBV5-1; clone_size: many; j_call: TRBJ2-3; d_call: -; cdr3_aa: CASSSQIGNTQYF; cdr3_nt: TGCGCCAGCAGCTCACAAATTGGAAATACGCAGTATTTT
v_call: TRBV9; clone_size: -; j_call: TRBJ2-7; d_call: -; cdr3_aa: CASSAEAETYEQYF; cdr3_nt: TGTGCCAGCAGCGCGGAGGCAGAAACCTACGAGCAGTACTTC
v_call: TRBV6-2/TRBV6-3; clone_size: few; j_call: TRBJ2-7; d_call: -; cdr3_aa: CASTVGSYEQYF; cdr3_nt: TGTGCCAGCACGGTAGGGTCCTACGAGCAGTACTTC
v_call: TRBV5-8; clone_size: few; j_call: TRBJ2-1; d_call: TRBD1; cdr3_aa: CASTEHKTTGINEQFF; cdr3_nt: TGTGCCAGCACCGAACACAAAACGACAGGGATCAATGAGCAGTTCTTC
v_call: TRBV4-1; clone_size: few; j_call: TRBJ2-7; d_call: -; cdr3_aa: CASSQSRQAYSYEQYF; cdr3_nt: TGCGCCAGCAGCCAATCCCGACAGGCCTACTCCTACGAGCAGTACTTC
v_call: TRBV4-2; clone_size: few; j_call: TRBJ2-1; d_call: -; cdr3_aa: CASTHRLHSSGEQFF; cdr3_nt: TGTGCCAGCACCCATAGGCTCCACTCTTCGGGTGAGCAGTTCTTC
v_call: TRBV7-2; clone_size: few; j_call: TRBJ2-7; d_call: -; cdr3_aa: CASSASGPSYEQYF; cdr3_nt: TGTGCCAGCAGCGCCAGCGGCCCCTCCTACGAGCAGTACTTC
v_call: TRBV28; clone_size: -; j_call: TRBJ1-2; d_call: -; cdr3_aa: CASRNSRTIYGYTF; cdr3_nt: TGTGCCAGCAGAAATAGTCGGACAATCTACGGCTACACCTTC
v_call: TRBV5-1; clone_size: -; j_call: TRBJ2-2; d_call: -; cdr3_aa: CASSLRGGLSTGELFF; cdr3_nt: TGCGCCAGCAGCTTGAGAGGCGGGCTTAGCACCGGGGAGCTGTTTTTT
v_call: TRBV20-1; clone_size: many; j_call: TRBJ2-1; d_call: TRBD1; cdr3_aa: CSASGQGAVGVLYNEQFF; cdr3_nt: TGCAGTGCTTCCGGACAGGGGGCCGTGGGCGTGCTCTACAATGAGCAGTTCTTC
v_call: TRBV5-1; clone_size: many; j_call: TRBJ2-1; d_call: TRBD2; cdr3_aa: CASQRAGGSYNEQFF; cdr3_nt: TGCGCCAGCCAAAGAGCGGGAGGGTCCTACAATGAGCAGTTCTTC
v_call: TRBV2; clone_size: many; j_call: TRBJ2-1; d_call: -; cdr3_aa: CASSEMKVYNEQFF; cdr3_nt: TGTGCCAGCAGTGAAATGAAGGTCTACAATGAGCAGTTCTTC
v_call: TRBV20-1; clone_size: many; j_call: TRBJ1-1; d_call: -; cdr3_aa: CSARDRRGPGDNTEAFF; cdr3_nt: TGCAGTGCTAGAGATAGAAGGGGCCCTGGGGACAACACTGAAGCTTTCTTT
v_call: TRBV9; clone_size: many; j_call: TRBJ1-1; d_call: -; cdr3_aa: CASSVAQKNTEAFF; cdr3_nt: TGTGCCAGCAGCGTAGCACAGAAGAACACTGAAGCTTTCTTT
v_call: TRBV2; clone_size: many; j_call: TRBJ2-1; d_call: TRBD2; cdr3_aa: CASSTGLAGDNEQFF; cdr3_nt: TGTGCCAGCAGCACGGGACTAGCGGGGGACAATGAGCAGTTCTTC
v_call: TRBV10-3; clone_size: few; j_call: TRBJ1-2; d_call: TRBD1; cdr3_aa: CAISESTGGSNYGYTF; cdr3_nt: TGTGCCATCAGTGAGTCGACAGGGGGCTCTAACTATGGCTACACCTTC
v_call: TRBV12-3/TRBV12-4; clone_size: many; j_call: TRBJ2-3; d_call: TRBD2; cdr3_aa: CASRPGRLAGFTDTQYF; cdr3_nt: TGTGCCAGCAGACCGGGGAGACTAGCGGGATTCACAGATACGCAGTATTTT
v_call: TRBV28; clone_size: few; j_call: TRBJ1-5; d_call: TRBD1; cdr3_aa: CASSHDRGGQPQHF; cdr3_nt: TGTGCCAGCAGTCACGACAGGGGAGGTCAGCCCCAGCATTTT
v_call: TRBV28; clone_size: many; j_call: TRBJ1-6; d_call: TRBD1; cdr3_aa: CASSPPYRGGPYNSPLHF; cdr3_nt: TGTGCCAGCAGCCCGCCTTACAGGGGGGGACCCTATAATTCACCCCTCCACTTT
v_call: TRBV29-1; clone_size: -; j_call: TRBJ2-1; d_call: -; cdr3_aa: CSVGTFYNEQFF; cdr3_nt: TGCAGCGTAGGGACTTTCTACAATGAGCAGTTCTTC
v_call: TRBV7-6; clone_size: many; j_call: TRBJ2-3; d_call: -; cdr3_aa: CASSLARADTQYF; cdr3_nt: TGTGCCAGCAGCTTAGCGAGGGCAGATACGCAGTATTTT
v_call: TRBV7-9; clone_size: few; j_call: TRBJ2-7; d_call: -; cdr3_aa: CASSSDVGAAYEQYF; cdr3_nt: TGTGCCAGCAGCTCAGATGTGGGAGCCGCCTACGAGCAGTACTTC
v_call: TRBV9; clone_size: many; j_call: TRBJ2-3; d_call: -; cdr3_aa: CASSVGPVSTDTQYF; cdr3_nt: TGTGCCAGCAGCGTAGGACCCGTTAGCACAGATACGCAGTATTTT
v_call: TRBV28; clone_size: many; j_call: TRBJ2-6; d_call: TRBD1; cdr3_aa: CASSRVTGGAGANVLTF; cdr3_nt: TGTGCCAGCAGTCGAGTGACAGGGGGCGCTGGGGCCAACGTCCTGACTTTC
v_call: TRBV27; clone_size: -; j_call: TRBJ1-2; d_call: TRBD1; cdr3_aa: CASSLSGTVGYTF; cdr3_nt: TGTGCCAGCAGTTTATCGGGGACAGTAGGCTACACCTTC
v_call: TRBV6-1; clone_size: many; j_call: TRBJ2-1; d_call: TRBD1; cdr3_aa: CASSDGQGSYNEQFF; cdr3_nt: TGTGCCAGCAGTGACGGACAGGGCTCCTACAATGAGCAGTTCTTC
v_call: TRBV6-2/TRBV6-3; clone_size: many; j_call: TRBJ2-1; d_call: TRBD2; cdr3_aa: CASTQRPGTSGNEQFF; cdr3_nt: TGTGCCAGCACACAACGGCCTGGGACTAGTGGAAATGAGCAGTTCTTC
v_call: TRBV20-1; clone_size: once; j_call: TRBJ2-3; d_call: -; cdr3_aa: CSARDRVGTDTQYF; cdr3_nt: TGCAGTGCTAGGGATAGGGTTGGCACAGATACGCAGTATTTT
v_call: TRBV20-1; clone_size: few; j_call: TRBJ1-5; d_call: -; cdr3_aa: CSARDVGRSNQPQHF; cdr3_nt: TGCAGTGCTAGAGATGTAGGAAGGAGCAATCAGCCCCAGCATTTT
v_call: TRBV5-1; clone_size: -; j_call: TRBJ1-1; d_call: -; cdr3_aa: CASSLLGFTEAFF; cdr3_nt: TGCGCCAGCAGCTTGTTGGGGTTCACTGAAGCTTTCTTT
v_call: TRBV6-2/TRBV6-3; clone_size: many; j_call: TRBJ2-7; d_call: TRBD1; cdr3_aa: CASSVTGFSSYEQYF; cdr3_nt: TGTGCCAGCAGTGTGACAGGGTTCAGCTCCTACGAGCAGTACTTC
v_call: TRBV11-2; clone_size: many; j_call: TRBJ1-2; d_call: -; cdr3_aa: CASSLSTGEVGYTF; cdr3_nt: TGTGCCAGCAGCTTAAGTACGGGGGAAGTTGGCTACACCTTC
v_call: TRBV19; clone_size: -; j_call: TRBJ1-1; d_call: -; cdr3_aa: CATPGAEAFF; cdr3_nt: TGTGCCACCCCGGGCGCTGAAGCTTTCTTT
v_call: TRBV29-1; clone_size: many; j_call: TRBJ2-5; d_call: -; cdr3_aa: CSVELTGETQYF; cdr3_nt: TGCAGCGTTGAGCTCACGGGAGAGACCCAGTACTTC
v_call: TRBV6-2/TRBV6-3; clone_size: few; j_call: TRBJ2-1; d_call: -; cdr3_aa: CASEGSPNEQFF; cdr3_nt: TGTGCCAGCGAAGGTTCACCCAATGAGCAGTTCTTC
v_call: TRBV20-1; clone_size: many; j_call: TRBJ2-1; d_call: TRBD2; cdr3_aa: CSATWGEAGKYNEQFF; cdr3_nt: TGCAGTGCTACCTGGGGAGAAGCGGGGAAATACAATGAGCAGTTCTTC
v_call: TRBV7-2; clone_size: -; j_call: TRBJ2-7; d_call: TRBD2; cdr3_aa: CASSLEREGPWEQYF; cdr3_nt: TGTGCCAGCAGCTTAGAGAGGGAGGGTCCGTGGGAGCAGTACTTC
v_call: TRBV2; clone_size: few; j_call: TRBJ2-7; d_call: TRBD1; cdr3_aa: CASSYGQDGRYF; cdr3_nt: TGTGCCAGCAGCTATGGACAGGACGGGCGGTACTTC
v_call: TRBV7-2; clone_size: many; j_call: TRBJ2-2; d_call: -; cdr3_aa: CASSSRRNSAGELFF; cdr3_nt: TGTGCCAGCAGCTCGAGACGAAATTCCGCCGGGGAGCTGTTTTTT
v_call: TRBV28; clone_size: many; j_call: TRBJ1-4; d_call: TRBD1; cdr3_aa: CASIKPGQFNEKLFF; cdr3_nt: TGTGCCAGCATTAAACCGGGACAGTTTAATGAAAAACTGTTTTTT
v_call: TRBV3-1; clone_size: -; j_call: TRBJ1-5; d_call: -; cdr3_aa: CASSQSGSNQPQHF; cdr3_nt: TGTGCCAGCAGCCAAAGTGGAAGCAATCAGCCCCAGCATTTT
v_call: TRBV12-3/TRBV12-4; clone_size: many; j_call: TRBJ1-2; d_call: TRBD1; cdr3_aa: CASSRQTGTGGGYTF; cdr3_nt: TGTGCCAGCAGTCGCCAAACCGGGACAGGGGGTGGCTACACCTTC
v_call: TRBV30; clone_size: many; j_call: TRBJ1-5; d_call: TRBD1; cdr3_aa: CAWSPRTGTNQPQHF; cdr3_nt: TGTGCCTGGAGTCCCCGGACAGGGACCAATCAGCCCCAGCATTTT
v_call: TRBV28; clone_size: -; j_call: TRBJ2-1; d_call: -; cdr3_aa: CASMSGGTGEQFF; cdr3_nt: TGTGCCAGCATGAGTGGCGGGACGGGTGAGCAGTTCTTC
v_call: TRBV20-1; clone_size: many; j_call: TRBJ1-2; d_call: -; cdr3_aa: CSARPANYGYTF; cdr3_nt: TGCAGTGCTAGACCAGCTAACTATGGCTACACCTTC
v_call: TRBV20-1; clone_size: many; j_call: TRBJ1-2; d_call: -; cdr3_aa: CSARDQGSYGYTF; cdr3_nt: TGCAGTGCTAGGGATCAGGGGAGCTATGGCTACACCTTC
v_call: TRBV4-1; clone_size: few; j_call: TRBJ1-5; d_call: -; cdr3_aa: CASSQRGEAQPQHF; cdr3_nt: TGCGCCAGCAGCCAGAGAGGGGAAGCTCAGCCCCAGCATTTT
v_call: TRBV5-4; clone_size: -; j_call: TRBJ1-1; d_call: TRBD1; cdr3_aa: CASSFPGQGNTEAFF; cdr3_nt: TGTGCCAGTAGCTTCCCGGGACAGGGTAACACTGAAGCTTTCTTT